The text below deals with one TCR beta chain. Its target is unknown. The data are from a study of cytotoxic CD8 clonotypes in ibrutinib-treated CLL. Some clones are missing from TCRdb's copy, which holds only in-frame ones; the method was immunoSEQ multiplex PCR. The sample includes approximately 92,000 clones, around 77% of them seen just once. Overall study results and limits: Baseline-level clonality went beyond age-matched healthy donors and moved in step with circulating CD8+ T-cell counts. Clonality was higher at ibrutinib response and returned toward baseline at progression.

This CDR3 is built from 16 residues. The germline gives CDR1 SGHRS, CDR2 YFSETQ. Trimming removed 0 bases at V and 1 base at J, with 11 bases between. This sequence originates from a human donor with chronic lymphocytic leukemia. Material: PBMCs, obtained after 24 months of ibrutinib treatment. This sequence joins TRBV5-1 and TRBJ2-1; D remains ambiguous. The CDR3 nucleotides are TGCGCCAGCAGCTTGGTCCCCCCGGATTCCTACAATGAGCAGTTCTTC. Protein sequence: CASSLVPPDSYNEQFF.